This paragraph reports one T cell receptor (beta chain). Its antigen is not identified. Amplification from RNA transcripts yielded the TCR beta CDR3 regions. Second-round multiplex PCR came after first-round RT-PCR with HTBI primers. TCRdb redid the calling of the multiplex PCR reads with MiXCR, one entry per CDR3 protein. Of about 700,000 distinct CDR3 sequences in the sample, approximately 40% were seen once. This sample is part of a study of Graves' ophthalmopathy and Graves' hyperthyroidism. Study-wide background: The blood sample was drawn at first diagnosis and before any treatment.

Per the germline V gene, CDR1 is SEHNR and CDR2 is FQNEAQ (reference sequence). CDR3 length equals 14 residues. Trimming stripped 1 base from V and 6 bases from J, with 13 bases between. Disease in donors with ophthalmopathy had moderate-to-severe activity, CAS ≥3, NOSPECS ≥4 and under 3 months' duration. Other autoimmune diseases, uncontrolled infections, pregnancy or lactation excluded patients from enrollment. Study results and caveats: Most thyroid-expanded clonotypes exceeding 0.001 frequency were also found in blood.

The chain recombines TRBV7-9 with TRBJ2-7; unclear D gene. Sequenced sample: peripheral blood. This TCR derives from an adult man with Graves' ophthalmopathy. The CDR3 region is CASSLDLAQREQYF. The CDR3 region has the DNA TGTGCCAGCAGCTTAGATCTGGCCCAGCGCGAGCAGTACTTC.